The text below deals with one T cell receptor (beta chain). It lacks a known antigen. The sample holds no much larger clone one base away, and base qualities are not on file. For CDR1 and CDR2, the germline V gene lists SGHAT and FQNNGV. From the cysteine through the phenylalanine, the CDR3 covers 14 amino acids. The read is trimmed to its CDR3 DNA, 42 bases read in frame from base 1. Trimming accounts for 4 bases at V and 6 bases at J, while the number of junction bases matched to no gene is 7. This sample is drawn from a study of radiotherapy plus CTLA-4 blockade in lung cancer (dated by TCRdb to 2016 to 2019). Background on the whole study: Objective responses occurred in approximately 19% of enrolled patients, and 30% to 40% achieved disease control. Findings and caveats that apply to the study as a whole: After treatment with radiotherapy and ipilimumab, TCR clones that originated in tumors expanded in peripheral blood. The strongest predictors of response were reported to be early dynamic shifts in blood T cell clones along with a rise in serum interferon-beta following radiation.

The study tested focal radiation therapy combined with CTLA-4 blockade (ipilimumab) in patients with chemo-refractory metastatic non-small-cell lung cancer. Libraries were prepared through the immunoSEQ multiplex PCR assay. TCRdb took this table from immuneACCESS and kept in-frame rearrangements with V and J called. Such tables lack part of the clones; where checked against another copy, unresolved V genes explain under half of the gap, and the rest is unexplained. The sample table shows over 80,000 clones, and around four fifths are seen once. Around 0.8% of the sample is held by the ten biggest clonotypes.

In this chain, TRBV11-2 is recombined with TRBJ2-7; 9 middle bases align to TRBD1. The sequence came from a human donor with non-small cell lung cancer who had stable disease on radiotherapy plus ipilimumab. This material consisted of peripheral blood, taken from a patient treated with radiotherapy plus ipilimumab. For the CDR3, the sequence is CASSSTGTGLEQYF. The DNA is as follows: TGTGCCAGCAGCTCCACCGGGACAGGGCTCGAGCAGTACTTC.